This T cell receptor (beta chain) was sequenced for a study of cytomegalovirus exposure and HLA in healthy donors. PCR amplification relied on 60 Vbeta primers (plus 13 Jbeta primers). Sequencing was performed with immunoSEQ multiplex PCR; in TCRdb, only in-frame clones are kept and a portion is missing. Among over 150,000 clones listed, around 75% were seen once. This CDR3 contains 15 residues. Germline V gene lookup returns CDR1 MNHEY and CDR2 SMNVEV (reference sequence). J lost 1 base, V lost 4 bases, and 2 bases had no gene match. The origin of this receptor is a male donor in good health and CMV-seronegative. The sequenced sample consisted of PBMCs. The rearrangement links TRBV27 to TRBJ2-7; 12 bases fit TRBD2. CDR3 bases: TGTGCCAGCAGTTCTGGACTAGCGGGGTCCTACGAGCAGTACTTC. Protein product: CASSSGLAGSYEQYF.